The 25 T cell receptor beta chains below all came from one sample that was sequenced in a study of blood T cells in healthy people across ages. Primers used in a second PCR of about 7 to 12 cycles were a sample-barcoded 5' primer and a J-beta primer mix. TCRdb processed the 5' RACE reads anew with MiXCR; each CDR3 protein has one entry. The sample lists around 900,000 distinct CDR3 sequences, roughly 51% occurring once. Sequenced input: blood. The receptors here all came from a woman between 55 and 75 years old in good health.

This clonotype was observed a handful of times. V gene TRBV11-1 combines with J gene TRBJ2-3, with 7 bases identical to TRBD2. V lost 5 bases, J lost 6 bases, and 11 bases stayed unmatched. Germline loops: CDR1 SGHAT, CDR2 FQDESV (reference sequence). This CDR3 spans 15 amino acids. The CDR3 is CASSRSRSGKDTQYF. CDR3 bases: TGTGCCAGCAGCCGCAGCCGCAGCGGGAAGGATACGCAGTATTTT. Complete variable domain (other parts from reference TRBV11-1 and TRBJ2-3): EAEVAQSPRYKITEKSQAVAFWCDPISGHATLYWYRQILGQGPELLVQFQDESVVDDSQLPKDRFSAERLKGVDSTLKIQPAELGDSAMYLCASSRSRSGKDTQYFGPGTRLTVL.

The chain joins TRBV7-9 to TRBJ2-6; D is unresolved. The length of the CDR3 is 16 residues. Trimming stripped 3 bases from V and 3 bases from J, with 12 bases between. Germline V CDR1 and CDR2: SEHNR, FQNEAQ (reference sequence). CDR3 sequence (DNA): TGTGCCAGCAGCTTTGCAGTCGGTGGTGGGGCCAACGTCCTGACTTTC. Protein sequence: CASSFAVGGGANVLTF.

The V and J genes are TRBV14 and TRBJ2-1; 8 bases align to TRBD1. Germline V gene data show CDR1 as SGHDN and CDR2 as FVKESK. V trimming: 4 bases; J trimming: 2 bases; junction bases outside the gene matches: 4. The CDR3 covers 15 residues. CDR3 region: CASSPPGQAYNEQFF. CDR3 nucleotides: TGTGCCAGCAGCCCCCCGGGACAGGCCTACAATGAGCAGTTCTTC.

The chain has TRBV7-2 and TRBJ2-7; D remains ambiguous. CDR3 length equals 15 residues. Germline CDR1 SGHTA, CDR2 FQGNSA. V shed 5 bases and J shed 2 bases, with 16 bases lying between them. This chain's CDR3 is CASSKRRNSTYEQYF. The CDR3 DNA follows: TGTGCCAGCAGCAAAAGGCGGAATTCCACCTACGAGCAGTACTTC.

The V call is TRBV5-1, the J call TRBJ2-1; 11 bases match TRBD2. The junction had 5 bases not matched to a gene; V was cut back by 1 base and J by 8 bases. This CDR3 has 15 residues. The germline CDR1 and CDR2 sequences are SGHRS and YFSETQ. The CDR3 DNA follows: TGCGCCAGCAGCTTGATGGTAGCGGGAGGGGATGAGCAGTTCTTC. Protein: CASSLMVAGGDEQFF.

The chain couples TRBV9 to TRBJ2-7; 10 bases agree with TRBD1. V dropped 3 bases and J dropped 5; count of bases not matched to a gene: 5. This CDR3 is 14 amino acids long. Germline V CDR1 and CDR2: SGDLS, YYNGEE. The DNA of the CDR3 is TGTGCCAGCAGCGGGGACAGGGGAGGCGACGAGCAGTACTTC. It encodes CASSGDRGGDEQYF.

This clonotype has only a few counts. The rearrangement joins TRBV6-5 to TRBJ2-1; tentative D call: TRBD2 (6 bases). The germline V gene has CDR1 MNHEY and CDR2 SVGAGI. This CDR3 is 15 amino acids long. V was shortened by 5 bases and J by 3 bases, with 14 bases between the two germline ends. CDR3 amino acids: CASSPGAARYNEQFF. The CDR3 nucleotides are TGTGCCAGCAGTCCGGGAGCTGCTCGCTACAATGAGCAGTTCTTC.

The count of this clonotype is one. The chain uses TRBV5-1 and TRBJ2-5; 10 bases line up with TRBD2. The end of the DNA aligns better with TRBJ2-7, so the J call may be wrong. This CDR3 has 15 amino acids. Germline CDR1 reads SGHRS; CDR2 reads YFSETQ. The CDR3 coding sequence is TGCGCCAGCAGCTTGGGTAGCGGGAGGAGGTACGAGCAGTACTTC. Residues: CASSLGSGRRYEQYF.

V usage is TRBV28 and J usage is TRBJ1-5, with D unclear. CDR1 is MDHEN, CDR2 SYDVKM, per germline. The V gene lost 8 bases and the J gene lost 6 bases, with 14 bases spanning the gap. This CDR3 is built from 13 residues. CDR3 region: CASWFPPCQPQHF. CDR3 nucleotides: TGTGCCAGCTGGTTCCCACCGTGTCAGCCCCAGCATTTT.

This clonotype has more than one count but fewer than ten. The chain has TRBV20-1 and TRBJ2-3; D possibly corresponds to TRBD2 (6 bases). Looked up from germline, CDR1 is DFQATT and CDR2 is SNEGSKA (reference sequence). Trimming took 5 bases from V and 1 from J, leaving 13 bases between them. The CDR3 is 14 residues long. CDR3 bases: TGCAGTGCTTATAGCGGACCTCGCACAGATACGCAGTATTTT. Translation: CSAYSGPRTDTQYF.

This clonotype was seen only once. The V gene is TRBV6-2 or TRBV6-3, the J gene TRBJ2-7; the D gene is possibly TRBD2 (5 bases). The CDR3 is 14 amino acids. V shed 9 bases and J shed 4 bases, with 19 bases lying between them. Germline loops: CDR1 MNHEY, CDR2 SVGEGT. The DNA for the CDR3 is TGTGCCAGTTTAACCGTAGCGTCGGGTTACGAGCAGTACTTC. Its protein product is CASLTVASGYEQYF.

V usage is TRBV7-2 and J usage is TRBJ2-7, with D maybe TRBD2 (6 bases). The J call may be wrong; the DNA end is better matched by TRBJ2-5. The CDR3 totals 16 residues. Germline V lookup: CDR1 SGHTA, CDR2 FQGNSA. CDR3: CASSFGSLANSETQYF. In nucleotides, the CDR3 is TGTGCCAGCAGCTTCGGAAGCCTAGCGAACAGCGAGACCCAGTACTTC.

The CDR3 sequence is CASSFGFSGEQYF. In nucleotides, the CDR3 is TGTGCCAGCAGCTTTGGTTTCTCTGGGGAGCAGTACTTC. V usage is TRBV7-3 and J usage is TRBJ2-4; maybe TRBD2 (5 bases). The CDR3 consists of 13 residues. The V and J ends lost 3 bases and 13 bases respectively, with 16 bases between them. Germline CDR1 SGHTA, CDR2 FQGTGA.

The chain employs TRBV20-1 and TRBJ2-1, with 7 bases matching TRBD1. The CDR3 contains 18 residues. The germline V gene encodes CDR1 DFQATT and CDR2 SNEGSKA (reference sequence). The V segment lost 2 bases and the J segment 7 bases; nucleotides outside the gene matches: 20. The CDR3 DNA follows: TGCAGTGCTAGATATAGACTCCGACAGGGCGGGTTGGGTAATGAGCAGTTCTTC. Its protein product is CSARYRLRQGGLGNEQFF.

Here the CDR3 reads CASSYERLGGELFF. The CDR3 region has the DNA TGTGCCAGCAGTTACGAGCGTTTGGGCGGGGAGCTGTTTTTT. This chain uses TRBV6-6 with TRBJ2-2, with D unresolved. V was cut by 2 bases and J by 7 bases, with 11 bases left in between. CDR3 length: 14 amino acids. CDR1 and CDR2 (germline): MNHNY, SVGAGI (reference sequence).

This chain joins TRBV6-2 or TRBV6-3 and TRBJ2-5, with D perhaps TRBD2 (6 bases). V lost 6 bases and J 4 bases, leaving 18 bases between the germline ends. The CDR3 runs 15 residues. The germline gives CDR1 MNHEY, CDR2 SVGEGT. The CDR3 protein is CASRGFGGETETQYF. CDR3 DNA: TGTGCCAGCAGGGGTTTCGGGGGAGAGACAGAGACCCAGTACTTC.

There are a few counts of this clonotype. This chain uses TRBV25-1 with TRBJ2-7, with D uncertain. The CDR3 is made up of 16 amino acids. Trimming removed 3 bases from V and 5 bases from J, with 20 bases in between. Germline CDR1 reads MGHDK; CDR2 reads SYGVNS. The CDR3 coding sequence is TGTGCCAGCAGTGACCCCCGGGTCCCTTTCCCCCACGAGCAGTACTTC. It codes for CASSDPRVPFPHEQYF.

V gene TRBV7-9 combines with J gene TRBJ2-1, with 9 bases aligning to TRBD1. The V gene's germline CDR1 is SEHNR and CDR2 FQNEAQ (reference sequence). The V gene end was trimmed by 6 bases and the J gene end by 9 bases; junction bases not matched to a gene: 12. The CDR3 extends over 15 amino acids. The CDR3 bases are TGTGCCAGCAGGTCCCCGGGACAGGGTAAGGGTGAGCAGTTCTTC. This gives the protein CASRSPGQGKGEQFF.

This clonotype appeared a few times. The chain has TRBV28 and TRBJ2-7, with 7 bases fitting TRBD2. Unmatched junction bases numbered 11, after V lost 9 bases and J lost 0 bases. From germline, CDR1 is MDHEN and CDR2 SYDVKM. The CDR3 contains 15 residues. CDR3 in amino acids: CASFTPSGNSYEQYF. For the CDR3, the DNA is TGTGCCAGTTTTACCCCTAGCGGAAACTCCTACGAGCAGTACTTC.

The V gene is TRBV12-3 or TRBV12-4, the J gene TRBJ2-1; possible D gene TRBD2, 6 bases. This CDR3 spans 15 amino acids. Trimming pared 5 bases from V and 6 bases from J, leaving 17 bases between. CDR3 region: CASSIAGRPFNEQFF. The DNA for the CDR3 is TGTGCCAGCAGTATTGCGGGGAGGCCTTTCAATGAGCAGTTCTTC.

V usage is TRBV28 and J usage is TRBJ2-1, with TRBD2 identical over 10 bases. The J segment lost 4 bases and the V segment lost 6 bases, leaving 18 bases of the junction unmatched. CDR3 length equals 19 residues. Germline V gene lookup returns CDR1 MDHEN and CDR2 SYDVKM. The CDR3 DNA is TGTGCCAGCAGGAAAAGTTTCGGGGGGGCTAGCGGGAGATACAATGAGCAGTTCTTC. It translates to CASRKSFGGASGRYNEQFF.

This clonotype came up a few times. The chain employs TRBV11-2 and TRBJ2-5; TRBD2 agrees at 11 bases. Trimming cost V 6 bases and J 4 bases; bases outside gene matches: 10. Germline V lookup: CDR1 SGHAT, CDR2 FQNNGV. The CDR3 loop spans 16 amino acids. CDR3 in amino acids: CASRPLAGGRGETQYF. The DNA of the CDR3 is TGTGCCAGCAGACCCCTAGCGGGAGGTAGGGGAGAGACCCAGTACTTC. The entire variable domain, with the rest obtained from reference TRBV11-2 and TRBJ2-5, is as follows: EAGVAQSPRYKIIEKRQSVAFWCNPISGHATLYWYQQILGQGPKLLIQFQNNGVVDDSQLPKDRFSAERLKGVDSTLKIQPAKLEDSAVYLCASRPLAGGRGETQYFGPGTRLLVL.

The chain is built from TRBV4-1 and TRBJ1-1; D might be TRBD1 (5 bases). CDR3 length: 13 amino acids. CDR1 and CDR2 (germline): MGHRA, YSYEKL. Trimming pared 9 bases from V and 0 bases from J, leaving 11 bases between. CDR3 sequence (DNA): TGCGCCAGTAGAGGGGCGATGAACACTGAAGCTTTCTTT. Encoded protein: CASRGAMNTEAFF.

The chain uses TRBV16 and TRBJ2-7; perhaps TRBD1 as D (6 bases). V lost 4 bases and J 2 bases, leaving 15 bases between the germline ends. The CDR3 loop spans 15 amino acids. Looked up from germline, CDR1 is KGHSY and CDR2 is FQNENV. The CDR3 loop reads CASSPGAGEAYEQYF. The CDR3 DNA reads TGTGCCAGCAGCCCCGGGGCAGGGGAAGCCTACGAGCAGTACTTC.

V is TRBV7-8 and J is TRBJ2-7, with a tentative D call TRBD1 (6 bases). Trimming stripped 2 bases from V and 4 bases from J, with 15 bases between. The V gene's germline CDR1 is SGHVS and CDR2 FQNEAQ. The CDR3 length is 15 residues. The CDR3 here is CASSLKPTQGYEQYF. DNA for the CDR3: TGTGCCAGCAGCTTAAAACCCACACAGGGTTACGAGCAGTACTTC.